The 30 T cell receptor beta chains reported below all come from one sample, sequenced in a study of blood T cell repertoires in COVID-19 (dated by TCRdb to about 2020). Receptors were amplified or captured by the immunoSEQ multiplex PCR assay. TCRdb took over this immuneACCESS table, retaining in-frame rearrangements with V and J assigned. Such tables are incomplete; in checked studies, under half of the missing clones stem from an unresolved V gene, and the remainder is unexplained. The sample table lists 200,000 to 250,000 clones, approximately 90% of them with a count of one. The ten largest clones take up approximately 3.7% of the sample. The material sequenced was PBMCs or T cells enriched from blood (not recorded which). The source is a woman aged 25 to 39 who had recovered from COVID-19.

The V gene is TRBV4-3, the J gene TRBJ2-7, with TRBD1 as a possible D gene (6 bases). CDR1 is LGHNA, CDR2 YSLEER, per germline. The CDR3 has 15 amino acids. V was clipped by 0 bases and J by 3 bases, with 12 bases between them. Here the CDR3 reads CASSQDRGLNYEQYF. For the CDR3, the DNA is TGCGCCAGCAGCCAAGACAGGGGCCTAAACTACGAGCAGTACTTC.

The genes are TRBV5-4 and TRBJ1-4, with D unresolved. V dropped 0 bases and J dropped 3 bases, with 12 bases sitting between them. The CDR3 extends over 16 amino acids. Germline-derived CDR1 and CDR2 are SGHNT and YYREEE (reference sequence). The CDR3 DNA follows: TGTGCCAGCAGCTTGGACAGCGGTGGAGCTAATGAAAAACTGTTTTTT. Translating gives CASSLDSGGANEKLFF.

This clone was recorded a few times. The rearrangement joins TRBV5-1 to TRBJ2-2, with a weak D call TRBD1 (5 bases). The V end lost 6 bases, the J end lost 0 bases, and 9 bases lay between the germline ends. Germline assignment: CDR1 SGHRS and CDR2 YFSETQ. CDR3 length equals 14 residues. The CDR3 reads CASTQGANTGELFF. In nucleotides, the CDR3 is TGCGCCAGCACCCAGGGCGCGAACACCGGGGAGCTGTTTTTT. The variable domain in full, completed from reference TRBV5-1 and TRBJ2-2, reads KAGVTQTPRYLIKTRGQQVTLSCSPISGHRSVSWYQQTPGQGLQFLFEYFSETQRNKGNFPGRFSGRQFSNSRSEMNVSTLELGDSALYLCASTQGANTGELFFGEGSRLTVL.

This clone has only a few counts. The chain joins TRBV5-4 to TRBJ1-2; weak D call: TRBD1 (6 bases). There are 13 residues in the CDR3. Germline CDR1 reads SGHNT; CDR2 reads YYREEE (reference sequence). Trimming removed 3 bases from V and 2 bases from J, with 8 bases in between. CDR3 sequence reads: CASSWDTNYGYTF. The CDR3 DNA follows: TGTGCCAGCAGCTGGGACACGAACTATGGCTACACCTTC.

The V and J genes are TRBV27 and TRBJ2-1; maybe TRBD2 (5 bases). This CDR3 is built from 16 residues. The V and J ends lost 2 bases and 0 bases respectively, with 11 bases between them. Per germline, CDR1 MNHEY and CDR2 SMNVEV (reference sequence). The CDR3 is CASSLRLSNSYNEQFF. CDR3 in DNA: TGTGCCAGCAGTTTAAGACTATCCAACTCCTACAATGAGCAGTTCTTC.

The chain carries TRBV4-1 and TRBJ1-6, with a possible D match to TRBD1 (5 bases). Trimming shortened V by 0 bases and J by 14 bases, and 23 bases separated the two germline ends. CDR1 MGHRA and CDR2 YSYEKL come from the germline V gene. CDR3 length: 17 amino acids. Here the CDR3 DNA reads TGCGCCAGCAGCCAAGAAACCCGATACCAACGGGGGATGGCCCTCCACTTT. Protein product: CASSQETRYQRGMALHF.

This rearrangement joins TRBV9 to TRBJ2-1, with 8 positions matching TRBD2. Germline trimming cut 0 bases from V and 4 bases from J; bases unmatched to any gene: 3. The germline gives CDR1 SGDLS, CDR2 YYNGEE. The CDR3 is 15 amino acids. CDR3 nucleotide sequence: TGTGCCAGCAGCGTAGCGGGACTAGGATACAATGAGCAGTTCTTC. The encoded protein is CASSVAGLGYNEQFF.

Many counts were recorded for this clone. J is TRBJ2-1 and V is TRBV7-7, with a weak D call TRBD2 (7 bases). CDR1 and CDR2 (germline): SSHAT, FNYEAQ (reference sequence). CDR3 size: 14 residues. The DNA for the CDR3 is TGTGCTAGCTCTCGGGGGGCCCTCAGCAATGAGCAGTTCTTC. Protein sequence: CASSRGALSNEQFF.

This chain joins TRBV6-5 and TRBJ1-1; TRBD1 might be the D (6 bases). The length of the CDR3 is 12 residues. V lost 1 base and J 8 bases, leaving 8 bases between the germline ends. CDR1 is MNHEY, CDR2 SVGAGI, per germline. CDR3 amino acids: CASSYWQGEAFF. CDR3 DNA: TGTGCCAGCAGTTACTGGCAGGGGGAAGCTTTCTTT.

The chain employs TRBV7-9 and TRBJ2-3; D might be TRBD1 (5 bases). The CDR3 contains 13 residues. The V and J ends lost 1 base and 6 bases respectively, with 8 bases between them. CDR1 is SEHNR, CDR2 FQNEAQ, per germline (reference sequence). CDR3 amino acids: CASSLGTTDTQYF. Here the CDR3 DNA reads TGTGCCAGCAGCTTAGGGACAACTGATACGCAGTATTTT.

This chain joins TRBV4-2 and TRBJ2-1, with TRBD2 identical over 9 bases. The CDR3 is made up of 18 amino acids. V dropped 0 bases and J dropped 6; count of bases not matched to a gene: 12. Germline V gives CDR1 LGHNA, CDR2 YNFKEQ. The CDR3 DNA reads as TGTGCCAGCAGCCAAGATGGCGGGAGGGCCGTGACTGGCAATGAGCAGTTCTTC. It encodes CASSQDGGRAVTGNEQFF.

The J gene is TRBJ1-6, the V gene TRBV9; 7 bases match TRBD1. From germline, CDR1 is SGDLS and CDR2 YYNGEE. V was clipped by 4 bases and J by 10 bases; unmatched bases: 8. The CDR3 runs to 14 residues. CDR3 protein: CASSPRTGESPLHF. The CDR3 region has the DNA TGTGCCAGCAGCCCTCGCACAGGGGAGTCACCCCTCCACTTT.

The gene calls are TRBV18 and TRBJ1-2; TRBD1 matches 8 bases. The CDR3 sequence is 14 residues long. CDR1 KGHSH and CDR2 LQKENI come from the germline V gene. V gave up 4 bases and J gave up 4 bases; unmatched junction bases: 5. The CDR3 is CASSRIDRGYGYTF. The CDR3 bases are TGTGCCAGCTCACGTATCGACAGGGGCTATGGCTACACCTTC.

The J gene is TRBJ1-5, the V gene TRBV2, with 8 positions matching TRBD1. Germline CDR1 is SNHLY and CDR2 is FYNNEI. J lost 7 bases, V lost 6 bases, and 11 bases had no gene match. This CDR3 has 15 residues. The CDR3 DNA follows: TGTGCCAGCAGAGCCCGACAGGGGCAGGAGCAGCCCCAGCATTTT. Residues: CASRARQGQEQPQHF.

This chain connects TRBV6-5 to TRBJ1-4; 7 positions agree with TRBD1. V dropped 6 bases and J dropped 8; count of bases not matched to a gene: 9. Germline assignment: CDR1 MNHEY and CDR2 SVGAGI. The CDR3 extends over 14 amino acids. CDR3 sequence (DNA): TGTGCCAGCAGCCGTAGACAGGGAGTCGAAAAACTGTTTTTT. Amino acids: CASSRRQGVEKLFF.

This chain links TRBV3-1 (or the pseudogene TRBV3-2) with TRBJ2-2; D is ambiguous. The ends were cut back, 4 bases at V and 5 bases at J, with 11 bases in the middle. This CDR3 has 14 amino acids. Germline V lookup: CDR1 LGHDT, CDR2 YNNKEL (reference sequence). The CDR3 DNA reads as TGTGCCAGCAGCCGTCCCGGTGGTACCGGGGAGCTGTTTTTT. It is translated as CASSRPGGTGELFF.

V is TRBV11-2 and J is TRBJ2-7; D may be TRBD2 (6 bases). V lost 2 bases and J lost 0, with 11 bases in between. The CDR3 is made up of 15 amino acids. CDR1 is SGHAT and CDR2 is FQNNGV in the germline V gene. This CDR3 is CASSLRRDRSYEQYF. The CDR3 nucleotides read TGTGCCAGCAGCTTAAGGCGGGACCGCTCCTACGAGCAGTACTTC.

The chain recombines TRBV27 with TRBJ2-1; 7 positions match TRBD1. Germline CDR1 reads MNHEY; CDR2 reads SMNVEV (reference sequence). CDR3 size: 12 residues. J was trimmed by 7 bases and V by 5 bases; bases with no gene match: 2. The DNA for the CDR3 is TGTGCCAGCAGTAAGGACAGGAATGAGCAGTTCTTC. It codes for CASSKDRNEQFF.

This clone was seen once. The rearrangement uses TRBV28 and TRBJ1-4; the D gene is possibly TRBD1 (6 bases). V lost 7 bases and J 7 bases, leaving 13 bases between the germline ends. CDR1 and CDR2 from the germline V gene are MDHEN and SYDVKM. CDR3 length: 13 amino acids. CDR3 loop: CASKDAGVEKLFF. CDR3 in DNA: TGTGCCAGCAAGGATGCAGGGGTTGAAAAACTGTTTTTT. Combining the CDR3 with reference TRBV28 and TRBJ1-4 gives the whole variable domain DVKVTQSSRYLVKRTGEKVFLECVQDMDHENMFWYRQDPGLGLRLIYFSYDVKMKEKGDIPEGYSVSREKKERFSLILESASTNQTSMYLCASKDAGVEKLFFGSGTQLSVL.

The chain uses TRBV11-2 and TRBJ1-2; D gene unclear. The V gene lost 1 base and the J gene lost 1 base, with 7 bases spanning the gap. Germline loops: CDR1 SGHAT, CDR2 FQNNGV. This CDR3 comprises 14 residues. The CDR3 bases are TGTGCCAGCAGCTTAGGTCAGGTTAACTATGGCTACACCTTC. Translating it yields CASSLGQVNYGYTF.

V usage is TRBV15 and J usage is TRBJ1-3; D is ambiguous. The CDR3 contains 14 residues. CDR1 LNHNV and CDR2 YYDKDF come from the germline V gene (reference sequence). V lost 5 bases to trimming and J lost 1 base, with 9 bases between them. The CDR3 is CATSPVVSGNTIYF. The CDR3 DNA follows: TGTGCCACCAGCCCCGTCGTTTCTGGAAACACCATATATTTT.

This sequence joins TRBV7-9 and TRBJ2-3, with 13 bases that match TRBD2. The CDR3 covers 16 residues. Germline CDR1 and CDR2: SEHNR and FQNEAQ (reference sequence). The ends lost 3 bases at V and 2 bases at J; junction bases unmatched: 2. CDR3 sequence: CASSLGTSGNTDTQYF. The DNA for the CDR3 is TGTGCCAGCAGCTTGGGGACTAGCGGGAACACAGATACGCAGTATTTT.

The rearrangement links TRBV19 to TRBJ2-7; 14 bases map to TRBD2. The ends lost 3 bases at V and 6 bases at J; junction bases unmatched: 1. CDR1 and CDR2 (germline): LNHDA, SQIVND (reference sequence). CDR3 size: 14 residues. For the CDR3, the DNA is TGTGCCAGTAGTATGGGGACTAGCGGGAGCGAGCAGTACTTC. Translation gives CASSMGTSGSEQYF.

The rearrangement joins TRBV18 to TRBJ2-5; weak D call: TRBD1 (6 bases). Per germline, CDR1 KGHSH and CDR2 LQKENI. Trimming stripped 3 bases from V and 5 bases from J, with 7 bases between. The CDR3 contains 12 residues. CDR3 coding DNA: TGTGCCAGCTCACCGAGGGGGGAGACCCAGTACTTC. Its translation: CASSPRGETQYF.

CDR3 region: CASSPVLGPTEAFF. DNA of the CDR3: TGTGCCAGTAGCCCTGTTCTGGGGCCCACTGAAGCTTTCTTT. This chain uses TRBV19 with TRBJ1-1; maybe TRBD1 (5 bases). This CDR3 has 14 residues. Germline V gives CDR1 LNHDA, CDR2 SQIVND (reference sequence). The V and J ends lost 6 bases and 4 bases respectively, with 15 bases between them.

The chain recombines TRBV28 with TRBJ2-5, with D hard to call. From germline, CDR1 is MDHEN and CDR2 SYDVKM. The V gene lost 0 bases and the J gene lost 5 bases, with 4 bases spanning the gap. CDR3 size: 12 residues. CDR3 sequence: CASSLWSETQYF. For the CDR3, the DNA is TGTGCCAGCAGTTTATGGTCGGAGACCCAGTACTTC.

The V and J genes are TRBV4-3 and TRBJ1-1; 9 bases align to TRBD1. CDR1 is LGHNA, CDR2 YSLEER, per germline. J lost 6 bases, V lost 0 bases, and 2 bases had no gene match. The CDR3 totals 14 residues. The CDR3 sequence is CASSQDRTGAEAFF. The CDR3 DNA follows: TGCGCCAGCAGCCAAGATCGGACAGGGGCTGAAGCTTTCTTT.

The chain combines TRBV9 with TRBJ2-5; D gene uncertain. CDR1 SGDLS and CDR2 YYNGEE come from the germline V gene. The V gene lost 0 bases and the J gene lost 3 bases, with 12 bases spanning the gap. This CDR3 contains 15 residues. This CDR3 reads CASSVEGQAKETQYF. The CDR3 DNA reads as TGTGCCAGCAGCGTAGAAGGTCAGGCCAAAGAGACCCAGTACTTC.

The gene calls are TRBV18 and TRBJ1-5; 8 nucleotides agree with TRBD1. V dropped 3 bases and J dropped 3; count of bases not matched to a gene: 7. The CDR3 runs to 16 residues. The germline V gene encodes CDR1 KGHSH and CDR2 LQKENI. The CDR3 nucleotides read TGTGCCAGCTCACCCAGGACAGGGCCTAACAATCAGCCCCAGCATTTT. The encoded protein is CASSPRTGPNNQPQHF.

The rearrangement uses TRBV2 and TRBJ2-5, with 10 bases identical to TRBD1. Germline V CDR1 and CDR2: SNHLY, FYNNEI. This CDR3 is built from 15 residues. V shed 8 bases, J shed 4 bases, and the junction held 10 bases outside the gene matches. DNA of the CDR3: TGTGCCAGCCAGCCAGGACAGGGGGAGGTAGAGACCCAGTACTTC. Translated: CASQPGQGEVETQYF.